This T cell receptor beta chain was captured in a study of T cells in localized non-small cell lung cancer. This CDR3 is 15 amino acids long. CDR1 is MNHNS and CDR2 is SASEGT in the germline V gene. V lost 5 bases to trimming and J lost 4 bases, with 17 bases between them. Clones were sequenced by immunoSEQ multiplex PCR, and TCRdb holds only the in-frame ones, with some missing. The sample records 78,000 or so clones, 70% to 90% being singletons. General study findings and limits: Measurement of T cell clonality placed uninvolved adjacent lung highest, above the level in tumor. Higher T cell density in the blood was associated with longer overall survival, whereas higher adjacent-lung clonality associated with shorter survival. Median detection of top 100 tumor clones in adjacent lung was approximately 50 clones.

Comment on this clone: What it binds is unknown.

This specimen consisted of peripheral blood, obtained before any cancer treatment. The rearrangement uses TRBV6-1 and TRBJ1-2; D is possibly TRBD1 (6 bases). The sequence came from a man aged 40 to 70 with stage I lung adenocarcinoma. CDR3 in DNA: TGTGCCAGCAGTCGTACCCTGACAGGCATCTATGGCTACACCTTC. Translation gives CASSRTLTGIYGYTF.